This T cell receptor beta chain appears in the sequencing data of a study of PD-1 blockade in mismatch repair-deficient tumors. At the level of the study: Enrolled about 2012-2016, patients had progressing, pretreated mismatch repair-deficient cancers of 12 to 13 types.

Clones were sequenced by immunoSEQ multiplex PCR, and TCRdb holds only the in-frame ones, with some missing. The table shows approximately 10,000 clones, with over 75% occurring only once. This sample's time point: roughly eleven-day in vitro stimulation with candidate mutation-associated neoantigen peptide 1. TCRs were sequenced from a few patients responding to pembrolizumab. About this clone itself: What it binds is unknown.

Study conclusions and caveats: After pembrolizumab, tumor-resident clones rose rapidly, then generally contracted before radiologic responses.

The germline V gene encodes CDR1 SGHTA and CDR2 FQGNSA. The ends were cut back, 1 base at V and 5 bases at J, with 12 bases in the middle. CDR3 length: 15 residues. The chain links TRBV7-2 to TRBJ1-3, with D possibly TRBD1 on 5 matching bases. This material consisted of cells cultured in vitro, taken from a patient treated with pembrolizumab. This receptor was obtained from an adult with mismatch repair-deficient cancer. The CDR3 sequence is CASSLGGDWRNTIYF. In DNA, the CDR3 is TGTGCCAGCAGCTTAGGAGGGGACTGGAGAAACACCATATATTTT.